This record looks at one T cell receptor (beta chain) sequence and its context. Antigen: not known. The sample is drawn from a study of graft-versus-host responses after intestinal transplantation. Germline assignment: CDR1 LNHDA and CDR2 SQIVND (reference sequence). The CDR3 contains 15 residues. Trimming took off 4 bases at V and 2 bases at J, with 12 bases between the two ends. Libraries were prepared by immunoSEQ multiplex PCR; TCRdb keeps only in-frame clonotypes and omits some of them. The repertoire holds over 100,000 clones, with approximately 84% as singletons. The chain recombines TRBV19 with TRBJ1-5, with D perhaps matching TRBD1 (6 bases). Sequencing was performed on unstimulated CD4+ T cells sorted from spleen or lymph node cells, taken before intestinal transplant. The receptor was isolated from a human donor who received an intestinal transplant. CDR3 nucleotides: TGTGCCAGTAGTAGGATGGGGGCCGGCAATCAGCCCCAGCATTTT. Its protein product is CASSRMGAGNQPQHF.